A selection of T cell receptor beta chains follows, all from one sample in a study of T cells in narcolepsy. Sequencing used immunoSEQ multiplex PCR; TCRdb keeps in-frame clones, though not all of them. The sample has some 30,000 clones, roughly 86% seen once. The sample was CD45RA- memory CD4+ T cells from PBMCs. The receptor set was obtained from a human donor with narcolepsy. CDR3s include the opening cysteine and the closing phenylalanine or tryptophan. The D gene is left open where the match is weak. Clone size is shown for a subset of rows, as once, few, many or a class of expanded clone.

V: TRBV11-3
size: NA
D: NA
J: TRBJ2-3
DNA: TGTGCCAGCAGCCCCCGGGGGTCTTCCCCAGATACGCAGTATTTT
CDR3: CASSPRGSSPDTQYF

V: TRBV7-7
size: once
D: NA
J: TRBJ2-3
DNA: TGTGCCAGCAGCCCGGGACTGGGGGGCACAGATACGCAGTATTTT
CDR3: CASSPGLGGTDTQYF

V: TRBV6-5
size: NA
D: TRBD1
J: TRBJ1-4
DNA: TGTGCCAGCAGTCGTAACAGGGGCGAAAAACTGTTTTTT
CDR3: CASSRNRGEKLFF

V: TRBV6-1
size: NA
D: TRBD1
J: TRBJ2-3
DNA: TGTGCCAGCAGGGCGACAGGGACCACAGATACGCAGTATTTT
CDR3: CASRATGTTDTQYF

V: TRBV7-9
size: NA
D: TRBD2
J: TRBJ2-3
DNA: TGTGCCATCACCGGACTAGCGGGGTTTAGCACAGATACGCAGTATTTT
CDR3: CAITGLAGFSTDTQYF

V: TRBV2
size: few
D: NA
J: TRBJ1-1
DNA: TGTGCCAGCAGTGTTCAGGGGATGAACACTGAAGCTTTCTTT
CDR3: CASSVQGMNTEAFF

V: TRBV7-9
size: NA
D: NA
J: TRBJ1-1
DNA: TGTGCCAGCAGCTGGATCGAAGGCACTGAAGCTTTCTTT
CDR3: CASSWIEGTEAFF

V: TRBV9
size: NA
D: TRBD1
J: TRBJ1-1
DNA: TGTGCCAGCAGCGCTTCATCCGGGACAGGGGCAGCTTTCTTT
CDR3: CASSASSGTGAAFF

V: TRBV11-3
size: NA
D: NA
J: TRBJ2-5
DNA: TGTGCCAGCAGCTTAGGGGGGGCCCAAGAGACCCAGTACTTC
CDR3: CASSLGGAQETQYF

V: TRBV7-8
size: NA
D: NA
J: TRBJ2-5
DNA: TGTGCCAGCAGCCAGACGGGGAATACAGGGGAGACCCAGTACTTC
CDR3: CASSQTGNTGETQYF

V: TRBV28
size: NA
D: NA
J: TRBJ2-3
DNA: TGTGCCAGCAGTTTTAAGGGCGGGGCGGCAGATACGCAGTATTTT
CDR3: CASSFKGGAADTQYF

V: TRBV5-1
size: NA
D: TRBD1
J: TRBJ1-6
DNA: TGCGCCAGCAGCCAGGGACAGGGGGCGAATTCACCCCTCCACTTT
CDR3: CASSQGQGANSPLHF

V: TRBV14
size: NA
D: NA
J: TRBJ2-7
DNA: TGTGCCTCCCAGGTGGACGAGCAGTACTTC
CDR3: CASQVDEQYF

V: TRBV4-2
size: few
D: NA
J: TRBJ1-1
DNA: TGTGCCAGCAGCCGGAGAGGGACCACTGAAGCTTTCTTT
CDR3: CASSRRGTTEAFF

V: TRBV5-4
size: NA
D: NA
J: TRBJ1-1
DNA: TGTGCCAGCAGCTTGGTCCTGGGGGGGGACACTGAAGCTTTCTTT
CDR3: CASSLVLGGDTEAFF

V: TRBV4-1
size: NA
D: NA
J: TRBJ2-2
DNA: TGCGCCAGCAGCCAAGATTGGTCCAGGGCGCGTCTCACCGGGGAGCTGTTTTTT
CDR3: CASSQDWSRARLTGELFF

V: TRBV13
size: NA
D: TRBD1
J: TRBJ1-3
DNA: TGTGCCAGCAGCCAGAGACAGGGCTCTGGAAACACCATATATTTT
CDR3: CASSQRQGSGNTIYF

V: TRBV9
size: NA
D: TRBD2
J: TRBJ2-2
DNA: TGTGCCAGCAGCGCTGGACTAGCGGGGGGGCTCGGGGAGCTGTTTTTT
CDR3: CASSAGLAGGLGELFF

V: TRBV4-1
size: once
D: NA
J: TRBJ2-5
DNA: TGCGCCAGCAGCCAAGGTCAGAAAGAGACCCAGTACTTC
CDR3: CASSQGQKETQYF

V: TRBV11-2
size: NA
D: NA
J: TRBJ1-6
DNA: TGTGCCAGCAGCATATTAGGGAGCTCCTATAATTCACCCCTCCACTTT
CDR3: CASSILGSSYNSPLHF

V: TRBV11-2
size: NA
D: TRBD2
J: TRBJ2-3
DNA: TGTGCCAGCAGCCTGGGACTAGCGGGGGCAGATACGCAGTATTTT
CDR3: CASSLGLAGADTQYF

V: TRBV4-2
size: few
D: TRBD2
J: TRBJ2-1
DNA: TGTGCCAGCAGCCATTTTGTCGGCGGGGGGGCAAACAATGAGCAGTTCTTC
CDR3: CASSHFVGGGANNEQFF

V: TRBV4-1
size: NA
D: NA
J: TRBJ2-5
DNA: TGCGCCAGCAGCCAAGAAAAGGGGGACTGGGCCCAGTACTTC
CDR3: CASSQEKGDWAQYF

V: TRBV7-2
size: NA
D: NA
J: TRBJ1-5
DNA: TGTGCCAGCAGTGGGGGGCCCGGATCAGCAGGGAGTCAGCCCCAGCATTTT
CDR3: CASSGGPGSAGSQPQHF

V: TRBV6-1
size: once
D: NA
J: TRBJ2-7
DNA: TGTGCCAGCACCAGGTTCTCCTACGAGCAGTACTTC
CDR3: CASTRFSYEQYF

V: TRBV5-4
size: NA
D: TRBD1
J: TRBJ1-1
DNA: TGTGCCAGCAGCCGACAGGGAGTGAACACTGAAGCTTTCTTT
CDR3: CASSRQGVNTEAFF

V: TRBV18
size: NA
D: NA
J: TRBJ1-1
DNA: TGTGCCAGCTCACCTTGGGACACACCGAACACTGAAGCTTTCTTT
CDR3: CASSPWDTPNTEAFF

V: TRBV14
size: NA
D: NA
J: TRBJ1-4
DNA: TGTGCCAGCAGCCTTCGTGCTGGGGTTAAAGAAAAACTGTTTTTT
CDR3: CASSLRAGVKEKLFF

V: TRBV6-5
size: NA
D: TRBD1
J: TRBJ1-2
DNA: TGTGCCAGCAGCCGAGGACAGGGTCTTGGCTACACCTTC
CDR3: CASSRGQGLGYTF

V: TRBV7-5
size: NA
D: NA
J: TRBJ2-5
DNA: TGTGTCAGAAGCTCCAAAAGGGAGACCCAGTACTTC
CDR3: CVRSSKRETQYF

V: TRBV5-1
size: NA
D: TRBD2
J: TRBJ2-3
DNA: TGCGCCAGCAGCCGAGCGGGGGCCAGGGATACGCAGTATTTT
CDR3: CASSRAGARDTQYF